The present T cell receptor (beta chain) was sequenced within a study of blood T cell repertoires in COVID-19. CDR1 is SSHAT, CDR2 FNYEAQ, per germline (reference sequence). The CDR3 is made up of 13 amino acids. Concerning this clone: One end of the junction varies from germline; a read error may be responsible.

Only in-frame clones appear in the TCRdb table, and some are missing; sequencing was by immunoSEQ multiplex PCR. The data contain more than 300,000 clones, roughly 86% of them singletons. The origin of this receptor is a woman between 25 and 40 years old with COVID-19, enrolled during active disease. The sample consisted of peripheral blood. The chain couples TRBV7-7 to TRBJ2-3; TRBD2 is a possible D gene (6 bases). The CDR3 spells CASSLQGGDTQYF. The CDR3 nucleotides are TGTGCTAGCAGCCTGCAGGGAGGAGATACGCAGTATTTT.